This T cell receptor beta chain derives from a study of T cell responses to AZD1222 COVID-19 vaccine. Measured with immunoSEQ multiplex PCR; TCRdb has only the in-frame clones, and not every one. The repertoire holds around 140,000 clones, with roughly 92% as singletons. The TCR sequence derives from an adult in good health. The sequencing here drew on peripheral blood, taken on day 0 of AZD1222 vaccination.

CDR3 in DNA: TGTGCCAGCAGTTTCCGGGGGCGCGACGGAGAGCAGTTCTTC. Translated: CASSFRGRDGEQFF. J is TRBJ2-1 and V is TRBV27; D possibly uses TRBD1 or TRBD2 (6 bases each). This CDR3 is 14 amino acids long. Trimming took off 3 bases at V and 10 bases at J, with 16 bases between the two ends. Germline V gene sequence: CDR1 MNHEY, CDR2 SMNVEV (reference sequence).